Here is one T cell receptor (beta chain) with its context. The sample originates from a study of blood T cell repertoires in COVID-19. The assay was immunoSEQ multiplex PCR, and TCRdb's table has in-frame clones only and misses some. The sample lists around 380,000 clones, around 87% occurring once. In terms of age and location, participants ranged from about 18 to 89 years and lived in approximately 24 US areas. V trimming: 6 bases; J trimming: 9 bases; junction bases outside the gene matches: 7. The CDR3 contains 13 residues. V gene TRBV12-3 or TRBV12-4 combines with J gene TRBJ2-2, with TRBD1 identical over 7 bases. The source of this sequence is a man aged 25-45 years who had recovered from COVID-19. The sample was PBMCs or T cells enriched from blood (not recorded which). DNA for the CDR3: TGTGCCAGCAGCCGTACAGGGGAATGGGAGCTGTTTTTT. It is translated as CASSRTGEWELFF.